A single sample gave rise to the 14 T cell receptor beta chains below, sequenced in a study of T-cell reconstitution after alpha-beta-depleted transplantation in children. The authors prepared the TCRbeta library with unique molecular identifiers. One entry per CDR3 protein results from TCRdb running MiXCR on the PCR reads. The table has 65,000 to 90,000 distinct CDR3 sequences, approximately 10% seen once. The sequencing here drew on PBMCs, taken before TCRalphabeta/CD19-depleted stem cell transplant. The source is a boy aged 5-17 years with acute myeloid leukemia, due to receive a stem cell transplant.

This clonotype appeared many times. This chain links TRBV27 with TRBJ2-2; 8 bases line up with TRBD1. CDR1 and CDR2 from the germline V gene are MNHEY and SMNVEV (reference sequence). The CDR3 runs 14 residues. J was trimmed by 6 bases and V by 5 bases; bases with no gene match: 5. CDR3 sequence reads: CASSHHRGAGELFF. In DNA, the CDR3 is TGTGCCAGCAGTCATCACAGGGGGGCCGGGGAGCTGTTTTTT.

Many counts were recorded for this clonotype. The chain joins TRBV12-3 or TRBV12-4 to TRBJ1-6; TRBD1 aligns across 9 bases. Trimming removed 5 bases from V and 0 bases from J; junction bases left unmatched: 8. The CDR3 is 18 amino acids. CDR3 DNA: TGTGCCAGCAGTCTACAACAGGGGGCTCTCTCCTATAATTCACCCCTCCACTTT. Translation gives CASSLQQGALSYNSPLHF.

There are many counts of this clonotype. This chain links TRBV5-1 with TRBJ2-3, with TRBD2 matching 12 bases. Germline V gives CDR1 SGHRS, CDR2 YFSETQ. Trimming took 4 bases from V and 4 from J; bases not matched to a gene: 7. The CDR3 is 16 amino acids. The CDR3, as DNA: TGCGCCAGCAGCCTGCGGACTAGCGGGGCTGCAGATACGCAGTATTTT. Protein sequence: CASSLRTSGAADTQYF.

This clonotype was counted at least ten times. The chain links TRBV24-1 to TRBJ2-1; 10 bases line up with TRBD2. Germline V lookup: CDR1 KGHDR, CDR2 SFDVKD. The CDR3 runs 14 residues. V lost 7 bases to trimming and J lost 8 bases; unmatched junction nucleotides: 7. CDR3 protein: CATSLAGGVDEQFF. For the CDR3, the DNA is TGTGCCACCAGCTTAGCGGGAGGCGTAGATGAGCAGTTCTTC.

The chain carries TRBV7-9 and TRBJ2-7; D not resolved. V lost 7 bases to trimming and J lost 0 bases, with 13 bases between them. CDR3 size: 14 residues. From germline, CDR1 is SEHNR and CDR2 FQNEAQ (reference sequence). The CDR3: CASKFEISSYEQYF. CDR3 DNA: TGTGCCAGCAAGTTTGAGATTAGCTCCTACGAGCAGTACTTC.

The sample holds many counts of this clonotype. This chain joins TRBV4-1 and TRBJ1-4; D is uncertain. The V gene lost 4 bases and the J gene lost 8 bases, with 20 bases spanning the gap. This CDR3 has 16 residues. Germline V gene data show CDR1 as MGHRA and CDR2 as YSYEKL. The CDR3 DNA reads as TGCGCCAGCAGCCTCGAGGGAGGTAACCGGAAAGAAAAACTGTTTTTT. It is translated as CASSLEGGNRKEKLFF.

This clonotype was recorded many times. This chain joins TRBV12-3 or TRBV12-4 and TRBJ2-5; D remains unclear. The CDR3 loop spans 13 amino acids. V lost 5 bases to trimming and J lost 5 bases, with 12 bases between them. The chain's CDR3 is CASSPGPRETQYF. The CDR3 DNA reads as TGTGCCAGCAGTCCGGGCCCGAGGGAGACCCAGTACTTC.

This clonotype was picked up many times. The chain employs TRBV24-1 and TRBJ2-4, with TRBD1 as a possible D gene (6 bases). The CDR3 covers 15 residues. Trimming cost V 4 bases and J 1 base, with 10 bases left between them. CDR1 KGHDR and CDR2 SFDVKD come from the germline V gene. The CDR3 nucleotides are TGTGCCACCAGTGAGAACCAGGGGGCCAAAAACATTCAGTACTTC. Its translation: CATSENQGAKNIQYF.

This clonotype appeared many times. The chain carries TRBV28 and TRBJ2-7, with 9 nucleotides matching TRBD1. The germline V gene has CDR1 MDHEN and CDR2 SYDVKM. Trimming removed 5 bases from V and 6 bases from J; junction bases left unmatched: 11. CDR3 length: 15 residues. CDR3 protein: CASSQPSGQGGEQYF. DNA of the CDR3: TGTGCCAGCAGTCAACCATCGGGACAGGGTGGCGAGCAGTACTTC.

In this sample, this clonotype turned up many times. The V call is TRBV2, the J call TRBJ1-6; D unclear. Per germline, CDR1 SNHLY and CDR2 FYNNEI. The CDR3 spans 14 residues. V lost 3 bases to trimming and J lost 4 bases, with 7 bases between them. The CDR3 DNA follows: TGTGCCAGCAGTGAGATGGGATATAATTCACCCCTCCACTTT. Residues: CASSEMGYNSPLHF.

This clonotype was picked up many times. The rearrangement uses TRBV27 and TRBJ2-1; 9 nucleotides agree with TRBD2. V dropped 5 bases and J dropped 2; count of bases not matched to a gene: 4. The CDR3 is made up of 15 amino acids. The V gene's germline CDR1 is MNHEY and CDR2 SMNVEV (reference sequence). This CDR3 is CASSNAGGPYNEQFF. Here the CDR3 DNA reads TGTGCCAGCAGTAACGCGGGGGGGCCCTACAATGAGCAGTTCTTC.

This clonotype was recorded at least ten times. The chain combines TRBV5-1 with TRBJ2-5, with D possibly being TRBD1 or TRBD2 (5 bases each). The CDR3 is 17 amino acids. The germline V and J ends were trimmed by 4 bases and 7 bases, with 26 bases remaining between them. The germline V gene encodes CDR1 SGHRS and CDR2 YFSETQ. CDR3 residues: CASSTTGRQPFRRTQYF. For the CDR3, the DNA is TGCGCCAGCAGCACGACGGGACGGCAGCCCTTTAGGCGGACCCAGTACTTC.

The chain employs TRBV5-4 and TRBJ2-2, with unresolved D. Germline V CDR1 and CDR2: SGHNT, YYREEE (reference sequence). The CDR3 is made up of 16 amino acids. V was trimmed by 2 bases and J by 4 bases, leaving 15 bases between them. CDR3 nucleotide sequence: TGTGCCAGCAGCTTCGCCCTCCTCGGTGGCACCGGGGAGCTGTTTTTT. Translation: CASSFALLGGTGELFF.

This clonotype was counted at least ten times. The rearrangement joins TRBV6-2 or TRBV6-3 to TRBJ2-5; TRBD2 matches at 14 bases. CDR1 MNHEY and CDR2 SVGEGT come from the germline V gene. CDR3 length: 18 amino acids. With V trimmed by 5 bases and J by 0 bases, 8 bases remained unmatched. The CDR3 nucleotides read TGTGCCAGCAGTGCCGGGACTAGCGGGGGACGGTACCAAGAGACCCAGTACTTC. Its translation is CASSAGTSGGRYQETQYF.